This T cell receptor beta chain comes out of a study of cytomegalovirus exposure and HLA in healthy donors. Remarks on this clone: No antigen is known for it.

The study, taken as a whole, reports: Accounts indicate the classifier identified cytomegalovirus status with strong specificity and sensitivity. Cytomegalovirus association was assigned to some 160 TCR beta chains.

TCRdb's copy holds only in-frame clones and misses some; the assay was immunoSEQ multiplex PCR. The sample shows roughly 150,000 clones, approximately 88% of them seen only once. In germline, CDR1 is SEHNR, CDR2 FQNEAQ (reference sequence). This CDR3 contains 16 residues. Trimming took off 0 bases at V and 11 bases at J, with 21 bases between the two ends. The chain recombines TRBV7-9 with TRBJ2-3; perhaps TRBD1 as D (6 bases). This clonotype was sampled from a young woman in good health and CMV-seropositive. Sequencing was carried out using PBMCs. In DNA form, the CDR3 reads TGTGCCAGCAGCTTAGCCGGGACAACCCGGAGAGGAGTGCAGTATTTT. Its protein is CASSLAGTTRRGVQYF.